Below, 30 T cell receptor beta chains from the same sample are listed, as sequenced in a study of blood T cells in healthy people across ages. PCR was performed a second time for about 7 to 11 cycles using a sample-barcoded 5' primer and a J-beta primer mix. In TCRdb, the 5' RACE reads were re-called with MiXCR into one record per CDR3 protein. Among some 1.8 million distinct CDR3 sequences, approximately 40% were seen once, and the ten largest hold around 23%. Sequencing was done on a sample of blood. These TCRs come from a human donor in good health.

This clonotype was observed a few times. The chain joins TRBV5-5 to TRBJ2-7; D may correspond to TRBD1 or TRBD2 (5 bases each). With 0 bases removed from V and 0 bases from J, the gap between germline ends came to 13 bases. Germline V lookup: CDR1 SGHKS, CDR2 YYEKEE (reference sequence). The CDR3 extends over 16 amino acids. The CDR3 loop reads CASSLALPGPSYEQYF. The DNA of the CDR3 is TGTGCCAGCAGCTTGGCGTTACCGGGACCCTCCTACGAGCAGTACTTC.

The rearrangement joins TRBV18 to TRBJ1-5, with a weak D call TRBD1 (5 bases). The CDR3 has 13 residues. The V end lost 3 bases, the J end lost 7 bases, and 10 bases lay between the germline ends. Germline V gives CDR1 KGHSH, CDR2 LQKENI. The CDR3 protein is CASSPGAEQPQHF. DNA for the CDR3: TGTGCCAGCTCACCTGGGGCTGAACAGCCCCAGCATTTT. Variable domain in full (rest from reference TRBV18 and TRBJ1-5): NAGVMQNPRHLVRRRGQEARLRCSPMKGHSHVYWYRQLPEEGLKFMVYLQKENIIDESGMPKERFSAEFPKEGPSILRIQQVVRGDSAAYFCASSPGAEQPQHFGDGTRLSIL.

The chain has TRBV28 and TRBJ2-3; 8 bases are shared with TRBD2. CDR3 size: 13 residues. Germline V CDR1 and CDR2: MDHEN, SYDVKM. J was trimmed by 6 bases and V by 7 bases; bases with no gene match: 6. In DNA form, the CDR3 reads TGTGCCAGCACACTACTAGCGGACGATACGCAGTATTTT. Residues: CASTLLADDTQYF.

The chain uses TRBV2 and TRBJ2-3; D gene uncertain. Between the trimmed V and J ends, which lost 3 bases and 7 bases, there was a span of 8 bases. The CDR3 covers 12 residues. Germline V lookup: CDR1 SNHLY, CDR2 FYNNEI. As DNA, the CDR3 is TGTGCCAGCAGTGATGAGCGAAATACGCAGTATTTT. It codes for CASSDERNTQYF.

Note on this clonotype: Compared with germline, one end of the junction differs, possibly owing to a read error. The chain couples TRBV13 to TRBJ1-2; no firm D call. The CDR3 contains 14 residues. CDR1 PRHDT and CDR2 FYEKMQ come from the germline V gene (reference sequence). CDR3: CARSRNVANYGYTF. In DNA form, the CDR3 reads TGTGCCCGCAGCAGAAACGTAGCTAACTATGGCTACACCTTC. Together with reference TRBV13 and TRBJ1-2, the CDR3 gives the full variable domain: AAGVIQSPRHLIKEKRETATLKCYPIPRHDTVYWYQQGPGQDPQFLISFYEKMQSDKGSIPDRFSAQQFSDYHSELNMSSLELGDSALYFCARSRNVANYGYTFGSGTRLTVV.

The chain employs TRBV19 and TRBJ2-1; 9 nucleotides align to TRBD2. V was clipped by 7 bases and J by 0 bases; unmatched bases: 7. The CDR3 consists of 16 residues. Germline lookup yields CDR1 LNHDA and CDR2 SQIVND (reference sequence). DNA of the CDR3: TGTGCCAGTACCCCTATAGCGGGGGCCTCCTACAATGAGCAGTTCTTC. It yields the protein CASTPIAGASYNEQFF.

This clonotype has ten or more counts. Written as DNA, the CDR3 is TGTGCCACCAGTGAAACAGGGGGGCACAATGAGCAGTTCTTC. Translating gives CATSETGGHNEQFF. The chain has TRBV24-1 and TRBJ2-1; TRBD1 matches at 8 bases. V dropped 4 bases and J dropped 5; count of bases not matched to a gene: 3. Germline V gene data show CDR1 as KGHDR and CDR2 as SFDVKD. CDR3 length equals 14 residues.

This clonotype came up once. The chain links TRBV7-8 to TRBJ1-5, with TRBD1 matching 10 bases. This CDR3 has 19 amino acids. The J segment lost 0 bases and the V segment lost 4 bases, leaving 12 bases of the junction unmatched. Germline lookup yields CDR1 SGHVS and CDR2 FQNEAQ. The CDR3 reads CASSSTRDRGPYSNQPQHF. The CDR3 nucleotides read TGTGCCAGCAGCTCCACCCGGGACAGGGGACCTTATAGCAATCAGCCCCAGCATTTT. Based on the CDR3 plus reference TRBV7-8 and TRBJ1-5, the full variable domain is GAGVSQSPRYKVAKRGQDVALRCDPISGHVSLFWYQQALGQGPEFLTYFQNEAQLDKSGLPSDRFFAERPEGSVSTLKIQRTQQEDSAVYLCASSSTRDRGPYSNQPQHFGDGTRLSIL.

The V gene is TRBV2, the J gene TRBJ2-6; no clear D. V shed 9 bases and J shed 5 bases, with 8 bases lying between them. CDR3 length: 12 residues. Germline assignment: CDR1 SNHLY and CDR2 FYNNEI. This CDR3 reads CASFLWANVLTF. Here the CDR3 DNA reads TGTGCCAGTTTTCTCTGGGCCAACGTCCTGACTTTC.

Here the CDR3 reads CSAIIAGGRETQYF. For the CDR3, the DNA is TGCAGTGCTATCATAGCGGGGGGGCGAGAGACCCAGTACTTC. The rearrangement links TRBV20-1 to TRBJ2-5, with 11 bases matching TRBD2. The V gene's germline CDR1 is DFQATT and CDR2 SNEGSKA (reference sequence). The CDR3 length is 14 residues. The ends lost 4 bases at V and 4 bases at J; junction bases unmatched: 5.

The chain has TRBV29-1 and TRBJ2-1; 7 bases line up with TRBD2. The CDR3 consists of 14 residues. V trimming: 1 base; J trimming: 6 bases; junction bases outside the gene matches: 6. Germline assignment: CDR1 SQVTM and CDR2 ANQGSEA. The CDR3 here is CSVEASGASNEQFF. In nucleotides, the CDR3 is TGCAGCGTTGAAGCCAGCGGGGCGAGCAATGAGCAGTTCTTC.

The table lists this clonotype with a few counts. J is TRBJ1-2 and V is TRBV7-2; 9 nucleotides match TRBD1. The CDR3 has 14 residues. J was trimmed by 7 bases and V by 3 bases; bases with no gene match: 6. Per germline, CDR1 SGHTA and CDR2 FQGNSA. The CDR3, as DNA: TGTGCCAGCAGCTTGGGACAGGGATCGTCTGGCTACACCTTC. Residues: CASSLGQGSSGYTF.

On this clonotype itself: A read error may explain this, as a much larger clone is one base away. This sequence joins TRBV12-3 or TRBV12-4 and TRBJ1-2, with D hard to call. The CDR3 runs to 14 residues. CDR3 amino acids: CARSPGPVENGYTF. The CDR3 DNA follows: TGTGCCCGCAGCCCTGGGCCCGTGGAAAATGGCTACACCTTC.

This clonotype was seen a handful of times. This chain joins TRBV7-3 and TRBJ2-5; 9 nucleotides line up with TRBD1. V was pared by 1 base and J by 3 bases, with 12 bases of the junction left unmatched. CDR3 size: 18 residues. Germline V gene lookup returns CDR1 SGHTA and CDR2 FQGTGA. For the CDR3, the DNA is TGTGCCAGCAGCTTAAAGTTGCAAGGGACAGGGAGGGAAGAGACCCAGTACTTC. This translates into CASSLKLQGTGREETQYF.

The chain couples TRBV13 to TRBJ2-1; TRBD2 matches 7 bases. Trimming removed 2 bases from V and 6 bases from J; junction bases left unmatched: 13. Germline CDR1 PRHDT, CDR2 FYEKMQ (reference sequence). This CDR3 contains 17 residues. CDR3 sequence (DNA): TGTGCCAGCAGCTTAACACCGACTAGCTCGGCTGCCAATGAGCAGTTCTTC. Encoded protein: CASSLTPTSSAANEQFF. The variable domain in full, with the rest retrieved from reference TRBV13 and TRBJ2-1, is AAGVIQSPRHLIKEKRETATLKCYPIPRHDTVYWYQQGPGQDPQFLISFYEKMQSDKGSIPDRFSAQQFSDYHSELNMSSLELGDSALYFCASSLTPTSSAANEQFFGPGTRLTVL.

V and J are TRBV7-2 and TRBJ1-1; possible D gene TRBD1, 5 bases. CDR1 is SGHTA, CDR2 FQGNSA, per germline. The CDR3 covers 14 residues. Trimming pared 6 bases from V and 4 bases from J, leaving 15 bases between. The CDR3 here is CASSTRLGVTEAFF. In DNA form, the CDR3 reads TGTGCCAGCAGTACCCGACTGGGGGTCACTGAAGCTTTCTTT.

Written as DNA, the CDR3 is TGTGCCAGCAGTGCCCCAGGGTCCCCCACCTACGAGCAGTACTTC. It yields the protein CASSAPGSPTYEQYF. This rearrangement joins TRBV6-5 to TRBJ2-4, with D perhaps matching TRBD1 (5 bases). The closer fit of TRBJ2-7 to the DNA end suggests the J call may be wrong. CDR1 MNHEY and CDR2 SVGAGI come from the germline V gene. This CDR3 is built from 15 residues.

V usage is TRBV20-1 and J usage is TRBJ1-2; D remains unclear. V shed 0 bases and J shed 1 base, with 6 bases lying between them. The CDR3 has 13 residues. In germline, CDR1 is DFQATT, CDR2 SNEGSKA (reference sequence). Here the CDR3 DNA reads TGCAGTGCTAGAGAAGCCTATAACTATGGCTACACCTTC. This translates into CSAREAYNYGYTF.

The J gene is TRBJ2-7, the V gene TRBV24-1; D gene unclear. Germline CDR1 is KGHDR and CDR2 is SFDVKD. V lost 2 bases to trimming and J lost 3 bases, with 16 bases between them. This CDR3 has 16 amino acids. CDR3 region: CATSDSQSPGSYEQYF. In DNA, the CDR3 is TGTGCCACCAGTGATTCCCAATCCCCCGGAAGCTACGAGCAGTACTTC.

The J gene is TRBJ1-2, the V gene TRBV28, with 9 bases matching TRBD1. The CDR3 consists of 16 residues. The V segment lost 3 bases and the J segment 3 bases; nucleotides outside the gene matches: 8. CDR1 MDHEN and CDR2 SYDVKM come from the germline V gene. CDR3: CASSLGGQGLDYGYTF. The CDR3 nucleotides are TGTGCCAGCAGTTTGGGGGGACAGGGTTTGGACTATGGCTACACCTTC.

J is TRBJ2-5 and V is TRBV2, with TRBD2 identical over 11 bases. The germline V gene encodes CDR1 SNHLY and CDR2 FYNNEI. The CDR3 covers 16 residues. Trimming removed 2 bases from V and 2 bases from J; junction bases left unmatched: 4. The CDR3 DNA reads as TGTGCCAGCAGTGAAATGCTAGCGGGGGGACAAGAGACCCAGTACTTC. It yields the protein CASSEMLAGGQETQYF.

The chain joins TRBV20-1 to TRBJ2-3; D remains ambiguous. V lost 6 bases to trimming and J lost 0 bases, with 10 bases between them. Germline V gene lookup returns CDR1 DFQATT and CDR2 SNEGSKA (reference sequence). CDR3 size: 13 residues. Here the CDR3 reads CSAEQFSTDTQYF. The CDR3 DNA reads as TGCAGTGCCGAGCAATTCAGCACAGATACGCAGTATTTT.

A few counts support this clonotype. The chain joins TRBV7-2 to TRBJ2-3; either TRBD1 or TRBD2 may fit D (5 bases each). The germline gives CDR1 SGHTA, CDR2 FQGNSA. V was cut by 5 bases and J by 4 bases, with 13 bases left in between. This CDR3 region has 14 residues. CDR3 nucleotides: TGTGCCAGCAGCCCAAAGAGGGGAGCAGATACGCAGTATTTT. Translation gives CASSPKRGADTQYF.

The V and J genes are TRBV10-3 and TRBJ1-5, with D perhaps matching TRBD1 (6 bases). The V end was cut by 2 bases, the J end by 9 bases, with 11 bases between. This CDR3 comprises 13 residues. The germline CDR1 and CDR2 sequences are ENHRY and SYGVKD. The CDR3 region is CAISEGQRLPQHF. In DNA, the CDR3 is TGTGCCATCAGTGAGGGACAGAGACTGCCCCAGCATTTT.

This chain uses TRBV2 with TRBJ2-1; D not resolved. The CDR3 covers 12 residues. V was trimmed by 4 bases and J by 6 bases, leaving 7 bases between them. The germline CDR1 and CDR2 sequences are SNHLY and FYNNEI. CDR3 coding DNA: TGTGCCAGCAGTGTGCTGCCCAATGAGCAGTTCTTC. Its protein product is CASSVLPNEQFF. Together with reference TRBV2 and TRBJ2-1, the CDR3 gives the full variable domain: EPEVTQTPSHQVTQMGQEVILRCVPISNHLYFYWYRQILGQKVEFLVSFYNNEISEKSEIFDDQFSVERPDGSNFTLKIRSTKLEDSAMYFCASSVLPNEQFFGPGTRLTVL.

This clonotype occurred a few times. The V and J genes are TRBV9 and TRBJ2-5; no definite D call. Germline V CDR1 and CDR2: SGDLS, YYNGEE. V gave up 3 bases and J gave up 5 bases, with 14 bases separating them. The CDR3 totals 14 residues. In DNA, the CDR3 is TGTGCCAGCAGCGCACCTGTGGGCCTCGAGACCCAGTACTTC. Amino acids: CASSAPVGLETQYF.

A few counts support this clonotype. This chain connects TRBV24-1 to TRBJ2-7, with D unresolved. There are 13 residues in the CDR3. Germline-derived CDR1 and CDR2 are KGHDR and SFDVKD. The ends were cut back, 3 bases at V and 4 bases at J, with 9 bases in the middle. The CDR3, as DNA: TGTGCCACCAGTGATCCCCCCGCGTACGAGCAGTACTTC. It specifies CATSDPPAYEQYF.

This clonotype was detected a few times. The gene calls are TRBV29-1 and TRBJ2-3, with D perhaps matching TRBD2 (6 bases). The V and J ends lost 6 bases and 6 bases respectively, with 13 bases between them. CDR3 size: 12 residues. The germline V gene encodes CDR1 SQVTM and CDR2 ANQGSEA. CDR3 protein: CSVGGGGDTQYF. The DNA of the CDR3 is TGCAGCGTGGGGGGTGGCGGGGATACGCAGTATTTT.

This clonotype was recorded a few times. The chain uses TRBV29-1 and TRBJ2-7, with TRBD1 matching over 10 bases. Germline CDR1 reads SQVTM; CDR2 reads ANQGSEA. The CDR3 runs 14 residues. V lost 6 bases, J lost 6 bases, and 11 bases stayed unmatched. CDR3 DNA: TGCAGCGTCGAACAGACCGGGACAGGGGTCGAGCAGTACTTC. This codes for CSVEQTGTGVEQYF.

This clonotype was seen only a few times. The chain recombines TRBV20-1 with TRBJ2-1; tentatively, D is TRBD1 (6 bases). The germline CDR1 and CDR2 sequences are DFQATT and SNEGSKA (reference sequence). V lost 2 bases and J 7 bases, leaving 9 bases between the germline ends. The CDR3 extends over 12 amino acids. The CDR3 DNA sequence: TGCAGTGCTAGATACAGGGAGAATGAGCAGTTCTTC. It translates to CSARYRENEQFF.